These T cell receptor beta chains were read from a single sample in a study of T cell changes during pregnancy in multiple sclerosis. Profiled with immunoSEQ multiplex PCR; TCRdb holds only in-frame clones, not every one. In the table there are some 27,000 clones, around 90% of which are singletons. Specimen: CD4+ T cells from peripheral blood mononuclear cells, collected in the first trimester of pregnancy. These receptors came from a female donor in good health, enrolled as a control in a pregnancy study. The CDR3 runs from the conserved cysteine through the conserved F or W. A D gene is named only where the DNA matches it firmly. Where a row states a size, it is once, few, many or the class of an expanded clone; other rows omit it.

TRBJ2-5,-,TRBV11-2,-,TGTGCCAGCAGCTTATCGGCGGGGTTCCAAGAGACCCAGTACTTC,CASSLSAGFQETQYF
TRBJ1-4,-,TRBV23-1,-,TGCGCCAGCAGTCAAAACCGCCGGTGCGAGAATGAAAAACTGTTTTTT,CASSQNRRCENEKLFF
TRBJ2-6,TRBD2,TRBV18,-,TGTGCCAGCTCACCAACCGGGACTACCTCTGGGGCCAACGTCCTGACTTTC,CASSPTGTTSGANVLTF
TRBJ1-5,TRBD1,TRBV7-8,-,TGTGCCAGCAGTCCCGGGACAGCTAGTATGTATAGCAATCAGCCCCAGCATTTT,CASSPGTASMYSNQPQHF
TRBJ2-7,-,TRBV10-3,-,TGTGCCATCAGGCGGGGAGGGGGGCCCTACGAGCAGTACTTC,CAIRRGGGPYEQYF
TRBJ1-1,-,TRBV29-1,-,TGCAGCGTTGTGGGGGAGGGGATCACTGAAGCTTTCTTT,CSVVGEGITEAFF
TRBJ2-1,TRBD2,TRBV5-4,-,TGTGCCAGCAGCTTGGGAGGACTAGCGGGCGCTAATGAGCAGTTCTTC,CASSLGGLAGANEQFF
TRBJ1-4,-,TRBV6-1,-,TGTGCCAGTACTTGGCAGGCAACTAATGAAAAACTGTTTTTT,CASTWQATNEKLFF
TRBJ1-1,-,TRBV14,few,TGTGCCAGCAGCGGAGGGCGAAGGACTGAAGCTTTCTTT,CASSGGRRTEAFF
TRBJ1-6,TRBD1,TRBV28,-,TGTGCCAGCAGCACGACAGGGTTGGCCTATAATTCACCCCTCCACTTT,CASSTTGLAYNSPLHF
TRBJ2-3,TRBD2,TRBV19,-,TGTGCCAGTAGCCCTAGACTAGCGGGGGACCCGTTGTTGGGGCAGTATTTT,CASSPRLAGDPLLGQYF
TRBJ2-5,TRBD2,TRBV7-7,-,TGTGCCAGCAGCCGGGACTATCAGGAGACCCAGTACTTC,CASSRDYQETQYF
TRBJ2-3,TRBD2,TRBV6-4,-,TGTGCCAGCAGTGACTCCCCCGGGGGAGGGACGCAGTATTTT,CASSDSPGGGTQYF
TRBJ2-1,TRBD1,TRBV4-1,-,TGCGCCAGCAGCCAAGATCGACAGGGGACCTACAATGAGCAGTTCTTC,CASSQDRQGTYNEQFF
TRBJ2-7,TRBD2,TRBV2,-,TGTGCCAGCAGTGATTGGACTAGCTCCTACGAGCAGTACTTC,CASSDWTSSYEQYF
TRBJ1-3,-,TRBV5-4,-,TGTGCCAGCAGCCCCCGATCAGGTCGGGGATCTGGAAACACCATATATTTT,CASSPRSGRGSGNTIYF
TRBJ2-7,-,TRBV30,-,TGTGCCTGCAAGGGGGACTATAACTACGAGCAGTACTTC,CACKGDYNYEQYF
TRBJ2-7,-,TRBV5-1,-,TGCGCCAGCAGCCTCGGGGACATTGGGGGCGAGCAGTACTTC,CASSLGDIGGEQYF
TRBJ2-1,TRBD1,TRBV18,few,TGTGCCAGCTCACTCCGGGACAGGGGAATCAATGAGCAGTTCTTC,CASSLRDRGINEQFF
TRBJ1-1,TRBD1,TRBV7-2,-,TGTGCCAGCAGCATAAACAGGGGAGGTGCTTTCTTT,CASSINRGGAFF
TRBJ2-1,TRBD2,TRBV6-6,-,TGTGCCAGCAGTCTGCCCCGGGGGGATCAGTTCTTC,CASSLPRGDQFF
TRBJ2-3,-,TRBV9,-,TGTGCCAGCAGCGCACACGTGGGGGGAACAGATACGCAGTATTTT,CASSAHVGGTDTQYF
TRBJ2-3,TRBD2,TRBV11-2,once,TGTGCCAGCAGCTTAGATTCTAGCGGGACTAACACAGATACGCAGTATTTT,CASSLDSSGTNTDTQYF
TRBJ1-5,TRBD1,TRBV14,once,TGTGCCAGCAGCCAAGATATACGACAGGGGAATAGCAATCAGCCCCAGCATTTT,CASSQDIRQGNSNQPQHF
TRBJ2-5,-,TRBV7-8,-,TGTGCCAGCAGCGACCGGACAACGTACCAAGAGACCCAGTACTTC,CASSDRTTYQETQYF
TRBJ2-7,-,TRBV5-6,-,TGTGCCAGCAGCCTGAGCTCCTACGAGCAGTACTTC,CASSLSSYEQYF
TRBJ2-1,TRBD1,TRBV2,-,TGTGCCAGCACCCGGCACAGGGGTTCGGTCTTC,CASTRHRGSVF
TRBJ2-1,TRBD2,TRBV9,-,TGTGCCAGCAGCGCATCTAGCGGGCATTACAATGAGCAGTTCTTC,CASSASSGHYNEQFF
TRBJ2-4,-,TRBV5-8,-,TGTGCCAGCAGCTTGCCCCCTTATCTAGCCAAAAACATTCAGTACTTC,CASSLPPYLAKNIQYF
TRBJ1-3,-,TRBV2,-,TGTGCCAGCAGTTCCCACCGGGACTCCCAGATATATTTT,CASSSHRDSQIYF
TRBJ1-5,-,TRBV21-1,-,TGTGCCAGCAGCGACAGGGCTTATAGCAATCAGCCCCAGCATTTT,CASSDRAYSNQPQHF
TRBJ1-1,-,TRBV20-1,-,TGCAGTGGGGGCCGTAACACTGAAGCTTTCTTT,CSGGRNTEAFF
TRBJ2-7,TRBD2,TRBV2,-,TGTGCCAGCAGACTAGCGTCAACCTACGAGCAGTACTTC,CASRLASTYEQYF
TRBJ1-1,-,TRBV25-1,-,TGTGCCAGCACAGAAAGACAGGCGAGTGAAGCTTTCTTT,CASTERQASEAFF
TRBJ2-2,-,TRBV28,-,TGTGCCAGCAGTCCCGCCGGGGGAGGCACCGGGGAGCTGTTTTTT,CASSPAGGGTGELFF
TRBJ1-2,-,TRBV30,-,TGTGCCTGGACTTCAGGTGCCCTTGGCTATGGCTACACCTTC,CAWTSGALGYGYTF
TRBJ2-1,TRBD1,TRBV7-6,-,TGTGCCAGCAGCTTAGCGCTAGGAGACAGGGGCCACAATGAGCAGTTCTTC,CASSLALGDRGHNEQFF
TRBJ2-5,TRBD2,TRBV10-2,-,TGCGCCAGCAGTGAGTCGGCTAGCGGGAGGCCTCCGGGAGAGACCCAGTACTTC,CASSESASGRPPGETQYF
TRBJ1-1,-,TRBV2,-,TGTGCCATTACTCTTGCAGGCAGGATGAACACTGAAGCTTTCTTT,CAITLAGRMNTEAFF
TRBJ2-1,-,TRBV2,-,TGTGCCAGCAGCCCAGGGCAGGACAATGAGCAGTTCTTC,CASSPGQDNEQFF
TRBJ2-6,-,TRBV5-5,-,TGTGCCAGCAGCTTGAGTGTAGCTGGGGCCAACGTCCTGACTTTC,CASSLSVAGANVLTF
TRBJ2-1,-,TRBV11-3,-,TGTGCCAGCAGCTTAGAGCACAGCTCCTACAATGAGCAGTTCTTC,CASSLEHSSYNEQFF
TRBJ1-6,-,TRBV19,-,TGTGCCAGTAGGCCCACGGGACGAGCGGGCTCACCCCTCCACTTT,CASRPTGRAGSPLHF
TRBJ2-7,-,TRBV14,-,TGTGCCAGCTCAAGGAACGCAGGCCCGGGGTACGAGCAGTACTTC,CASSRNAGPGYEQYF
TRBJ2-1,TRBD2,TRBV5-4,-,TGTGCCAGCAGCTTGGGGCTTAGCGGGGGGGCCAATGAGCAGTTCTTC,CASSLGLSGGANEQFF
TRBJ2-4,-,TRBV6-5,-,TGTGCCAGCGCCGGGACACCGAAAAACATTCAGTACTTC,CASAGTPKNIQYF
TRBJ1-2,TRBD1,TRBV6-5,-,TGTGCCAGCAGCCGCGGACAGGTGGTTGGGAGCTACACCTTC,CASSRGQVVGSYTF
TRBJ2-1,TRBD2,TRBV4-3,-,TGCGCCAGCAGCCGGACTAGGCTCCGGGAGCAGTTCTTC,CASSRTRLREQFF